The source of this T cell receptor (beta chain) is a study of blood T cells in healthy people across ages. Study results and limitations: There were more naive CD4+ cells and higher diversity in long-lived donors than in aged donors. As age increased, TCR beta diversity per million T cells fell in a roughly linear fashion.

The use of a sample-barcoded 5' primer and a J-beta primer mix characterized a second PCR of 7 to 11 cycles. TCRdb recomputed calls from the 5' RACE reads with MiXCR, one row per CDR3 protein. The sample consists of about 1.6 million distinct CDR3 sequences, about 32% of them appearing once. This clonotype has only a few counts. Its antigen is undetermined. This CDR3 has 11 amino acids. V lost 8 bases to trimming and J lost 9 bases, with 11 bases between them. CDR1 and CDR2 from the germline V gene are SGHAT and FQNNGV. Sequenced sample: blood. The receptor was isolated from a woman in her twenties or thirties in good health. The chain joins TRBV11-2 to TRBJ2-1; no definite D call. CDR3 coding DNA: TGTGCCAGCGGCGGAGTCCTTGAGCAGTTCTTC. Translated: CASGGVLEQFF.